These 28 T cell receptor beta chains share one sample of origin, sequenced in a study of response to subunit inactivated influenza vaccine. In TCRdb, the RT-PCR reads were re-called with MiXCR into one record per CDR3 protein. The repertoire includes 700,000 to 900,000 distinct CDR3 sequences, 21% of them detected once, and roughly 10% sits in the top ten. The source material was PBMCs from blood, sampled roughly 5 days after vaccination. The source of these receptors is a man in his fifties or sixties who received an inactivated influenza vaccine.

Many counts were recorded for this clonotype. V is TRBV6-4 and J is TRBJ2-1, with D possibly being TRBD1 (6 bases). The CDR3 runs to 13 residues. Trimming pared 3 bases from V and 8 bases from J, leaving 11 bases between. Germline lookup yields CDR1 MRHNA and CDR2 SNTAGT. The CDR3 coding sequence is TGTGCCAGCAGTGAACAGGGCTGGGATGAGCAGTTCTTC. It specifies CASSEQGWDEQFF.

This clonotype occurred once. The rearrangement links TRBV30 to TRBJ1-1; TRBD1 aligns across 7 bases. Germline trimming cut 3 bases from V and 4 bases from J; bases unmatched to any gene: 5. Germline values: CDR1 GTSNPN, CDR2 SVGIG (reference sequence). This CDR3 region has 13 residues. This chain's CDR3 is CAWRTGASTEAFF. The CDR3 DNA reads as TGTGCCTGGAGAACAGGGGCGAGCACTGAAGCTTTCTTT.

The gene calls are TRBV12-3 or TRBV12-4 and TRBJ1-5, with D unresolved. This CDR3 has 14 residues. With 5 bases removed from V and 5 bases from J, the gap between germline ends came to 13 bases. For the CDR3, the DNA is TGTGCCAGCAGTCTAACAGAAACATATCAGCCCCAGCATTTT. As protein: CASSLTETYQPQHF.

In DNA form, the CDR3 reads TGTGCCAGCAGCCCCTTGGTTATGATCTACGAGCAGTACTTC. It is translated as CASSPLVMIYEQYF. The chain is built from TRBV5-6 and TRBJ2-7; D remains unclear. Trimming left V 4 bases short and J 3 bases short, with 14 bases between. This CDR3 has 14 amino acids. CDR1 and CDR2 from the germline V gene are SGHDT and YYEEEE.

This chain joins TRBV9 and TRBJ2-2; no firm D call. V was trimmed by 3 bases and J by 2 bases, leaving 8 bases between them. CDR3 size: 14 residues. CDR1 SGDLS and CDR2 YYNGEE come from the germline V gene. The CDR3 sequence: CASSALYNTGELFF. DNA for the CDR3: TGTGCCAGCAGCGCCCTTTACAACACCGGGGAGCTGTTTTTT.

The table lists this clonotype with a few counts. The chain carries TRBV14 and TRBJ2-1; 7 positions agree with TRBD2. V dropped 4 bases and J dropped 5; count of bases not matched to a gene: 2. The length of the CDR3 is 13 residues. CDR1 and CDR2 from the germline V gene are SGHDN and FVKESK. The CDR3 loop reads CASSRGRDNEQFF. The CDR3 nucleotides are TGTGCCAGCAGCCGGGGGAGGGACAATGAGCAGTTCTTC.

On this clonotype: The germline gene is not matched at one end of the junction; a read error may be the cause. CDR3 in DNA: TGTGCCAGCAGCCGCGACGGGACTAGCGAGAGTTTT. Its protein product is CASSRDGTSESF. V usage is TRBV7-2 and J usage is TRBJ2-3, with 10 bases fitting TRBD2. CDR1 is SGHTA and CDR2 is FQGNSA in the germline V gene. The CDR3 is 12 residues long. Supplemented by reference TRBV7-2 and TRBJ2-3, the full variable domain reads GAGVSQSPSNKVTEKGKDVELRCDPISGHTALYWYRQSLGQGLEFLIYFQGNSAPDKSGLPSDRFSAERTGGSVSTLTIQRTQQEDSAVYLCASSRDGTSESFGPGTRLTVL.

The J gene is TRBJ2-3, the V gene TRBV5-1; D tentatively fits TRBD1 or TRBD2 (5 bases each). Trimming removed 2 bases from V and 4 bases from J, with 17 bases in between. The germline V gene has CDR1 SGHRS and CDR2 YFSETQ. This CDR3 comprises 16 residues. Written as DNA, the CDR3 is TGCGCCAGCAGCTTCGGTTGGGACGGTGGGCCAGATACGCAGTATTTT. Translation gives CASSFGWDGGPDTQYF.

A word on this clonotype: This may come from a read error, since a much larger clone is one base off. V gene TRBV12-3 or TRBV12-4 combines with J gene TRBJ2-7; D unclear. The germline V and J ends were trimmed by 3 bases and 4 bases, with 4 bases remaining between them. This CDR3 contains 11 residues. The CDR3 sequence is CASSFQYEQYF. The CDR3, as DNA: TGTGCCAGCAGTTTCCAGTACGAGCAGTACTTC.

This sequence joins TRBV6-2 or TRBV6-3 and TRBJ2-7; D is possibly TRBD1 (6 bases). Germline V gene data show CDR1 as MNHEY and CDR2 as SVGEGT. The CDR3 is 15 amino acids. Between the trimmed V and J ends, which lost 5 bases and 0 bases, there was a span of 14 bases. The CDR3 coding sequence is TGTGCCAGCAGTACGTGGACAGTCTACTCCTACGAGCAGTACTTC. Translated: CASSTWTVYSYEQYF.

V usage is TRBV20-1 and J usage is TRBJ2-7; 11 bases fit TRBD1. Germline values: CDR1 DFQATT, CDR2 SNEGSKA (reference sequence). V shed 6 bases and J 3 bases; nucleotides not matched to a gene: 13. This CDR3 has 16 amino acids. The CDR3, as DNA: TGCAGTGCCAACCATCCTAGGGGGACAGGGGGCTACGAGCAGTACTTC. As protein: CSANHPRGTGGYEQYF.

This clonotype was seen a handful of times. The CDR3 bases are TGCAGTGCTCGATGGCAGGGCAGGGCCGGGGAGCTGTTTTTT. Its protein is CSARWQGRAGELFF. The chain carries TRBV20-1 and TRBJ2-2; D is possibly TRBD1 (5 bases). The ends were cut back, 5 bases at V and 6 bases at J, with 16 bases in the middle. CDR3 size: 14 residues. The germline gives CDR1 DFQATT, CDR2 SNEGSKA (reference sequence).

This clonotype was counted at least ten times. The chain recombines TRBV12-3 or TRBV12-4 with TRBJ1-2; TRBD1 aligns across 7 bases. This CDR3 has 14 residues. J lost 4 bases, V lost 0 bases, and 2 bases had no gene match. CDR3 residues: CASSLAGTVYGYTF. The CDR3 DNA is TGTGCCAGCAGTTTAGCGGGGACAGTCTATGGCTACACCTTC.

The chain carries TRBV7-8 and TRBJ2-7; D is possibly TRBD1 (5 bases). Per germline, CDR1 SGHVS and CDR2 FQNEAQ. This CDR3 is built from 16 residues. V was trimmed by 5 bases and J by 5 bases, leaving 22 bases between them. The CDR3 DNA reads as TGTGCCAGCAGCCCGATCCCACAGGAGAGGTTGGACGAGCAGTACTTC. It specifies CASSPIPQERLDEQYF. The full variable domain, its missing parts supplied by reference TRBV7-8 and TRBJ2-7, is GAGVSQSPRYKVAKRGQDVALRCDPISGHVSLFWYQQALGQGPEFLTYFQNEAQLDKSGLPSDRFFAERPEGSVSTLKIQRTQQEDSAVYLCASSPIPQERLDEQYFGPGTRLTVT.

V and J are TRBV5-1 and TRBJ2-5, with D unresolved. The CDR3 runs 13 residues. V was trimmed by 1 base and J by 2 bases, leaving 6 bases between them. Germline CDR1 SGHRS, CDR2 YFSETQ. DNA for the CDR3: TGCGCCAGCAGCTTGAACTTACAAGAGACCCAGTACTTC. Amino acids: CASSLNLQETQYF.

V and J are TRBV7-6 and TRBJ1-6, with D hard to call. Germline V CDR1 and CDR2: SGHVS, FNYEAQ. This CDR3 region has 14 residues. V was trimmed by 1 base and J by 6 bases, leaving 7 bases between them. As DNA, the CDR3 is TGTGCCAGCAGCTTAGTTTGGGGTAATTCACCCCTCCACTTT. Translation: CASSLVWGNSPLHF.

This clonotype was observed a few times. The chain links TRBV4-2 to TRBJ2-1, with D possibly being TRBD2 (6 bases). Germline CDR1 is LGHNA and CDR2 is YNFKEQ. Trimming removed 0 bases at V and 4 bases at J, with 13 bases between. The CDR3 has 16 amino acids. Here the CDR3 reads CASSQEDYRLYNEQFF. The CDR3, as DNA: TGTGCCAGCAGCCAAGAGGACTACCGACTTTACAATGAGCAGTTCTTC.

This sequence joins TRBV24-1 and TRBJ2-1, with 13 nucleotides matching TRBD2. CDR3 length equals 13 residues. Trimming took 12 bases from V and 6 from J; bases not matched to a gene: 4. From germline, CDR1 is KGHDR and CDR2 SFDVKD. The DNA of the CDR3 is TGTGCCTCTGGGACTAGCGGGGTCAATGAGCAGTTCTTC. Its translation is CASGTSGVNEQFF.

In this sample, this clonotype turned up many times. The chain has TRBV12-3 or TRBV12-4 and TRBJ2-7, with D maybe TRBD1 (6 bases). V lost 3 bases, J lost 2 bases, and 11 bases lay in between. The length of the CDR3 is 14 residues. The CDR3 spells CASSLGAGPYEQYF. CDR3 DNA: TGTGCCAGCAGTTTGGGGGCAGGTCCCTACGAGCAGTACTTC.

This rearrangement joins TRBV6-1 to TRBJ2-6; D may be TRBD1 (5 bases). Germline CDR1 MNHNS, CDR2 SASEGT. This CDR3 comprises 16 residues. Trimming cost V 8 bases and J 0 bases, with 14 bases left between them. The CDR3 loop is CASSMTVSSGANVLTF. CDR3 DNA: TGTGCCAGCTCAATGACAGTCTCCTCTGGGGCCAACGTCCTGACTTTC.

This clonotype was counted a few times. This chain links TRBV9 with TRBJ2-3, with D possibly TRBD2 on 5 matching bases. The V gene's germline CDR1 is SGDLS and CDR2 YYNGEE. Trimming removed 0 bases at V and 0 bases at J, with 14 bases between. CDR3 length equals 17 residues. The CDR3 is CASSVALLGGSTDTQYF. The CDR3 DNA follows: TGTGCCAGCAGCGTAGCCCTCCTAGGAGGTAGCACAGATACGCAGTATTTT.

The chain recombines TRBV4-3 with TRBJ1-1; D might be TRBD1 (5 bases). Per the germline V gene, CDR1 is LGHNA and CDR2 is YSLEER. V lost 1 base and J lost 6, with 15 bases in between. This CDR3 has 15 residues. The CDR3 coding sequence is TGCGCCAGCAGCCAAGGGGCCGGGAAAGGGGCTGAAGCTTTCTTT. This translates into CASSQGAGKGAEAFF.

This clonotype came up a few times. The genes are TRBV29-1 and TRBJ2-7; D is unresolved. V lost 5 bases, J lost 7 bases, and 12 bases lay in between. The CDR3 is 11 residues long. Per the germline V gene, CDR1 is SQVTM and CDR2 is ANQGSEA. CDR3 bases: TGCAGCGTTATAGGAGTATGGGAGCAGTACTTC. Translating gives CSVIGVWEQYF.

The chain has TRBV5-6 and TRBJ2-2; D is ambiguous. V shed 2 bases and J shed 7 bases, with 6 bases lying between them. CDR3 size: 12 residues. The germline V gene has CDR1 SGHDT and CDR2 YYEEEE. Here the CDR3 reads CASSFLNGELFF. CDR3 in DNA: TGTGCCAGCAGCTTCCTTAACGGGGAGCTGTTTTTT.

The J gene is TRBJ1-1, the V gene TRBV5-1; TRBD1 matches 7 bases. CDR1 is SGHRS, CDR2 YFSETQ, per germline. The CDR3 spans 15 residues. V was pared by 2 bases and J by 5 bases, with 9 bases of the junction left unmatched. DNA for the CDR3: TGCGCCAGCAGCTTACATACTGACAGGGCGACTGAAGCTTTCTTT. This gives the protein CASSLHTDRATEAFF.

The CDR3 coding sequence is TGTGCCAGCAGCACCGCCCGGAGACTAGGGGAGACCCAGTACTTC. This translates into CASSTARRLGETQYF. The J gene is TRBJ2-5, the V gene TRBV12-3 or TRBV12-4; D is perhaps TRBD2 (6 bases). The V gene lost 6 bases and the J gene lost 5 bases, with 19 bases spanning the gap. The CDR3 has 15 residues.

The gene calls are TRBV18 and TRBJ2-7, with TRBD2 matching over 11 bases. V was pared by 6 bases and J by 6 bases, with 10 bases of the junction left unmatched. The length of the CDR3 is 15 residues. Germline values: CDR1 KGHSH, CDR2 LQKENI. In nucleotides, the CDR3 is TGTGCCAGCTCTGCCACGACTAGCGGGATCGGCGAGCAGTACTTC. This gives the protein CASSATTSGIGEQYF. Drawing the rest from reference TRBV18 and TRBJ2-7, the complete variable domain is NAGVMQNPRHLVRRRGQEARLRCSPMKGHSHVYWYRQLPEEGLKFMVYLQKENIIDESGMPKERFSAEFPKEGPSILRIQQVVRGDSAAYFCASSATTSGIGEQYFGPGTRLTVT.

This chain uses TRBV6-1 with TRBJ2-1, with 10 bases fitting TRBD2. CDR3 size: 15 residues. V trimming: 5 bases; J trimming: 10 bases; junction bases outside the gene matches: 11. Germline V CDR1 and CDR2: MNHNS, SASEGT. As DNA, the CDR3 is TGTGCCAGCAGTCCCGGACTAGCGGAGCGGGGGGAGCAGTTCTTC. Translating it yields CASSPGLAERGEQFF.